The clone carrying this TCR beta chain was picked up a small number of times. This entry comes from a study of T-cell reconstitution after alpha-beta-depleted transplantation in children. The germline gives CDR1 MNHEY, CDR2 SVGEGT. J lost 0 bases, V lost 7 bases, and 2 bases had no gene match. This CDR3 is 14 amino acids long. Library preparation (for TCRbeta) was performed with unique molecular identifiers. TCRdb recomputed calls from the PCR reads with MiXCR, one row per CDR3 protein. The sample includes about 610,000 distinct CDR3 sequences, roughly a tenth of them seen just once. The TCR comes from a human donor who donated a stem cell graft to a child with acute myeloid leukemia. The rearrangement links TRBV6-2 or TRBV6-3 to TRBJ2-4; the match to TRBD2 covers 8 bases. Sequenced here: PBMCs from the stem cell graft donor, sampled from the stem cell graft. This chain's CDR3 is CASTRGGAKNIQYF. The CDR3 nucleotides read TGTGCCAGCACCCGGGGGGGAGCCAAAAACATTCAGTACTTC.